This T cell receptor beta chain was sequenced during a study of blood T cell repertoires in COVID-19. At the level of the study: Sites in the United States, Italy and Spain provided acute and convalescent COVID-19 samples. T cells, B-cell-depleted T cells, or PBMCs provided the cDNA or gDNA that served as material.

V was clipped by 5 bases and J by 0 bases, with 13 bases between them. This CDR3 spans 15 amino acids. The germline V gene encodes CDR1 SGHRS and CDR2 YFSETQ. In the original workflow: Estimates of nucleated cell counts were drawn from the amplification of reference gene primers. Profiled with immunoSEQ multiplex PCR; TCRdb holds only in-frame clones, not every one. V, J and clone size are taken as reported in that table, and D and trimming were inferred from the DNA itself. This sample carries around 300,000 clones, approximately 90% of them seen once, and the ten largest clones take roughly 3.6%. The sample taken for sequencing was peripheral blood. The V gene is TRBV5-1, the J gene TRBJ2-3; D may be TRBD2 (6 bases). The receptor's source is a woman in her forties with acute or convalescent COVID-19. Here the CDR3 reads CASRVQGGSTDTQYF. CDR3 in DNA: TGCGCCAGCAGGGTCCAGGGAGGTAGCACAGATACGCAGTATTTT.